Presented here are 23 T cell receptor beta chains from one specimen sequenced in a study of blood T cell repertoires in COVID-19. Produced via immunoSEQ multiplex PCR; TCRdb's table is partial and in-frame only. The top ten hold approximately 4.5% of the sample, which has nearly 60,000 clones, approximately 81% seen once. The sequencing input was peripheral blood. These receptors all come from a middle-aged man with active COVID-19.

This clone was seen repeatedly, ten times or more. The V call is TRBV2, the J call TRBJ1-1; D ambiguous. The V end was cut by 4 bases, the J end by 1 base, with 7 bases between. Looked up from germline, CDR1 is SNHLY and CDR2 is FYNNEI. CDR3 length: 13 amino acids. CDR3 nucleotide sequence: TGTGCCAGCAGTGGTAGACAGAACACTGAAGCTTTCTTT. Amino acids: CASSGRQNTEAFF. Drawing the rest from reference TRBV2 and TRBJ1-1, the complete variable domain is EPEVTQTPSHQVTQMGQEVILRCVPISNHLYFYWYRQILGQKVEFLVSFYNNEISEKSEIFDDQFSVERPDGSNFTLKIRSTKLEDSAMYFCASSGRQNTEAFFGQGTRLTVV.

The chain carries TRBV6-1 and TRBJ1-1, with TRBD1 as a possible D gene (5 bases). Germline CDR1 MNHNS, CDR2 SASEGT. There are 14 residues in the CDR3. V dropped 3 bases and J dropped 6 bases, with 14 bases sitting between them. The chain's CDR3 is CASSDRALMSEAFF. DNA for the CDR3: TGTGCCAGCAGTGACAGGGCTTTGATGTCTGAAGCTTTCTTT.

CDR3 in DNA: TGTGCCAGCAGCCAAGACTCATCCGGGACAGGAGTCGGCTACACCTTC. Protein sequence: CASSQDSSGTGVGYTF. J is TRBJ1-2 and V is TRBV4-2, with TRBD1 matching over 8 bases. The length of the CDR3 is 16 residues. Germline-derived CDR1 and CDR2 are LGHNA and YNFKEQ. J was trimmed by 8 bases and V by 0 bases; bases with no gene match: 11.

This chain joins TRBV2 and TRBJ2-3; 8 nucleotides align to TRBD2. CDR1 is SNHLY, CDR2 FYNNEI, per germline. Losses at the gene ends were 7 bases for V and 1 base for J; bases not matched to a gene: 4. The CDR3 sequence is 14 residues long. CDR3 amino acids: CASNRREGTDTQYF. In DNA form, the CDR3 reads TGTGCCAGCAATAGGCGGGAGGGCACAGATACGCAGTATTTT.

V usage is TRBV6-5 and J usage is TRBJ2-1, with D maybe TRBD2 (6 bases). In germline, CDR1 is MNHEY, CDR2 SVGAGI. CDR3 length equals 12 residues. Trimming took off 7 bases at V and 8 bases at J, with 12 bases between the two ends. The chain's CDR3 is CASKAGGYEQFF. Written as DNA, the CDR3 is TGTGCCAGCAAAGCTGGGGGGTATGAGCAGTTCTTC.

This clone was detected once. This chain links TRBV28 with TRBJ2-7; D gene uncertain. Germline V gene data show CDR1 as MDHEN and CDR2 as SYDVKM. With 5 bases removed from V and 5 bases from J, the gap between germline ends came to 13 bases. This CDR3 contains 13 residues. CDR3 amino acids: CASSPPSADEQYF. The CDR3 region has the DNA TGTGCCAGCAGTCCTCCCTCCGCGGACGAGCAGTACTTC.

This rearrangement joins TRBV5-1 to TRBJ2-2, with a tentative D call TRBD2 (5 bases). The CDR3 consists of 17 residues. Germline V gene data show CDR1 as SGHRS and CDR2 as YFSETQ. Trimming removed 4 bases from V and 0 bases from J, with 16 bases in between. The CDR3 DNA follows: TGCGCCAGCAGCCTAGGCAAGCGGAGATCGAACACCGGGGAGCTGTTTTTT. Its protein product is CASSLGKRRSNTGELFF.

CDR3 in amino acids: CASKGQGSQPQHF. DNA of the CDR3: TGTGCCAGCAAGGGACAGGGTTCTCAGCCCCAGCATTTT. The V gene is TRBV2, the J gene TRBJ1-5; 9 bases map to TRBD1. The CDR3 length is 13 residues. CDR1 and CDR2 (germline): SNHLY, FYNNEI. The V and J ends lost 7 bases and 6 bases, in that order; junction bases with no gene match: 4.

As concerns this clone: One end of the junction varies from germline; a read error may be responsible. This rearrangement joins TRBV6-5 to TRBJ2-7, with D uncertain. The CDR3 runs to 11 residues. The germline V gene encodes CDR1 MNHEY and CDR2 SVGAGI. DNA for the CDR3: TGTGCCAGCAGATACTCCTACGAGCAGTACTTC. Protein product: CASRYSYEQYF.

DNA for the CDR3: TGTGCCAGCAGCTTAGCTAGGACGGGAGGCTACACCTTC. It translates to CASSLARTGGYTF. The chain joins TRBV13 to TRBJ1-2, with D unresolved. The CDR3 length is 13 residues. Germline loops: CDR1 PRHDT, CDR2 FYEKMQ (reference sequence). Trimming took 1 base from V and 8 from J, leaving 11 bases between them.

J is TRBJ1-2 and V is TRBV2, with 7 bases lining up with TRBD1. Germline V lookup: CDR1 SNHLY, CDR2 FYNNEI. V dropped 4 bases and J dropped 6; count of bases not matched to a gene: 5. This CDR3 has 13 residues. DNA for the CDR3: TGTGCCAGCAGTGTAGAGGGGGCCGATGGCTACACCTTC. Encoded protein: CASSVEGADGYTF.

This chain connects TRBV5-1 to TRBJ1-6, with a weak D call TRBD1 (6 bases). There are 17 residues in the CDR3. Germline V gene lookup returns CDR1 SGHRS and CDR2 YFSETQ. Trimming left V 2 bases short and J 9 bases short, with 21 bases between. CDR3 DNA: TGCGCCAGCAGCTTTCTCTCTCGGCAGGGGAGTACTTCACCCCTCCACTTT. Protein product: CASSFLSRQGSTSPLHF.

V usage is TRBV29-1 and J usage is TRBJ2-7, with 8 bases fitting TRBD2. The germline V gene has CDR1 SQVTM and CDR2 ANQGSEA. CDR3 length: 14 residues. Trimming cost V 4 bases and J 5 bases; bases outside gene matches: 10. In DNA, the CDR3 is TGCAGCGTTGTGACAGAACATAGCGGGAACGAGCAGTACTTC. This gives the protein CSVVTEHSGNEQYF.

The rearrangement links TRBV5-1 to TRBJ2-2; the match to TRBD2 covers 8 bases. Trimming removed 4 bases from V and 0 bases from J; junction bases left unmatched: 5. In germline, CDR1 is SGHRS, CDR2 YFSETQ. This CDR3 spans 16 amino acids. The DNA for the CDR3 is TGCGCCAGCAGCGCTACTAGCGGTGCGAACACCGGGGAGCTGTTTTTT. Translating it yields CASSATSGANTGELFF.

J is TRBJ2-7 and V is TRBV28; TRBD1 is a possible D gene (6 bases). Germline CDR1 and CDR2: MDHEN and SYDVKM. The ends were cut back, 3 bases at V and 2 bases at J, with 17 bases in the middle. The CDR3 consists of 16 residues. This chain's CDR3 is CASSFQDSRGAYEQYF. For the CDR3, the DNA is TGTGCCAGCAGTTTCCAGGACAGTCGAGGAGCCTACGAGCAGTACTTC.

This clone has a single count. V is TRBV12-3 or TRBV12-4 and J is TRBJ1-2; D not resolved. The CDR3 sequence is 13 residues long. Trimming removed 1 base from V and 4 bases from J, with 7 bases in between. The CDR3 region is CASSLGESYGYTF. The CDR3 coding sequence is TGTGCCAGCAGTTTAGGGGAGAGCTATGGCTACACCTTC.

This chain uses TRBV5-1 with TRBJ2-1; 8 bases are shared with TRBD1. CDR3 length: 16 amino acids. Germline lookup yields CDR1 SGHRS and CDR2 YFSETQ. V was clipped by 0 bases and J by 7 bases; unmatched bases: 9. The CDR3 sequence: CASSLAFGTGQNEQFF. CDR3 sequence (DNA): TGCGCCAGCAGCTTGGCTTTCGGGACAGGCCAGAATGAGCAGTTCTTC.

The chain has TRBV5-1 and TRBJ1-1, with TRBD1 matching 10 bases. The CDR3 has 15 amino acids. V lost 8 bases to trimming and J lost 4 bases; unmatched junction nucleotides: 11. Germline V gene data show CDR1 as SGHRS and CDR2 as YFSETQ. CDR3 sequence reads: CASTGTGEEGTEAFF. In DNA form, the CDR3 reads TGCGCCAGTACCGGGACAGGGGAAGAGGGCACTGAAGCTTTCTTT. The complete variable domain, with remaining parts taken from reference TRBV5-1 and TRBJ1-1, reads KAGVTQTPRYLIKTRGQQVTLSCSPISGHRSVSWYQQTPGQGLQFLFEYFSETQRNKGNFPGRFSGRQFSNSRSEMNVSTLELGDSALYLCASTGTGEEGTEAFFGQGTRLTVV.

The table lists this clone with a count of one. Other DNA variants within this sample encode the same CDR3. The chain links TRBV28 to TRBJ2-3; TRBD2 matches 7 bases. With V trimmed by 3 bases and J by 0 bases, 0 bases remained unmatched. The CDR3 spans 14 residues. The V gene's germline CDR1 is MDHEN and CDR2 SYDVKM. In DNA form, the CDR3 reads TGTGCCAGCAGTTTGGGGGGGAGCACAGATACGCAGTATTTT. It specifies CASSLGGSTDTQYF.

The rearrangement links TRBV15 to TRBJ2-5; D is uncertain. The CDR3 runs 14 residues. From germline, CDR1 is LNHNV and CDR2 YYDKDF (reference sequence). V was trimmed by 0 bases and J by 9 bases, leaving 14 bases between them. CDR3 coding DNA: TGTGCCACCAGCAGAGATCGCGCGGCAATGGCCCAGTACTTC. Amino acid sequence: CATSRDRAAMAQYF.

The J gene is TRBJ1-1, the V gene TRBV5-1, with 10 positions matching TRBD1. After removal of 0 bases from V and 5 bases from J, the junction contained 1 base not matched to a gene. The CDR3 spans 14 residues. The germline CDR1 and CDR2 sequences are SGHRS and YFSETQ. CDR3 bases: TGCGCCAGCAGCTTGGGACAGGGGGCGACTGAAGCTTTCTTT. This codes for CASSLGQGATEAFF.

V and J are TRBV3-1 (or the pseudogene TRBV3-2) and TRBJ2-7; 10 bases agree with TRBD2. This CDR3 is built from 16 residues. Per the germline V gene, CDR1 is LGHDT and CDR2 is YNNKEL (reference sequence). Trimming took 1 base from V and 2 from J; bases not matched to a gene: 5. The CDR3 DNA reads TGTGCCAGCAGCCAAGGGGGACTAGCGTTAACCTACGAGCAGTACTTC. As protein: CASSQGGLALTYEQYF.

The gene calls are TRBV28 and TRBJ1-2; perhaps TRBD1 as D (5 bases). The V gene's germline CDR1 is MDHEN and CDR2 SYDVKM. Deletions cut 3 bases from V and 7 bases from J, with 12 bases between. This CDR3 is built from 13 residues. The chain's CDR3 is CASSFLGLAGYTF. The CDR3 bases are TGTGCCAGCAGTTTTCTGGGGCTCGCTGGCTACACCTTC.